This is a list of T cell receptor gamma chains from one sample in a study of Vδ1+ human thymocytes. TCRdb redid clone calling on the multiplex PCR reads using CATT. The table includes about 27,000 gamma-chain clones, roughly 20% detected once. What was sequenced was Vdelta1+ gamma-delta thymocytes from the thymus. These receptors all stem from a boy under three years old who had congenital heart surgery. The CDR3 runs from the conserved cysteine through the conserved F or W. Size values are once, few and many counts, or a class for expanded clones, and some rows have none.

>few|TRGJ1/TRGJ2|TRGV5
CATWDRTKKLF
TGTGCCACCTGGGACAGAACTAAGAAACTCTTT
>NA|TRGJ1/TRGJ2|TRGV4
CATWDGMRRGKLF
TGTGCCACCTGGGATGGGATGCGTCGTGGGAAACTCTTT
>NA|TRGJP2|TRGV8
CATWDTSGIKTF
TGTGCCACCTGGGACACCAGTGGGATCAAGACGTTT
>once|TRGJ1/TRGJ2|TRGV9
CALWEEDSDYYKKLF
TGTGCCTTGTGGGAGGAGGACTCAGATTATTATAAGAAACTCTTT
>NA|TRGJ1/TRGJ2|TRGV9
CALWEVHYKKLF
TGTGCCTTGTGGGAGGTACATTATAAGAAGCTCTTT
>NA|TRGJ1/TRGJ2|TRGV9
CALWEPDRYYKKLF
TGTGCCTTGTGGGAGCCGGACCGTTATTATAAGAAACTCTTT
>NA|TRGJ1/TRGJ2|TRGV5
CATWDRRCYYKKLF
TGTGCCACCTGGGACAGGCGGTGCTATTATAAGAAACTCTTT
>NA|TRGJ1/TRGJ2|TRGV9
CALWEAPNYYKKLF
TGTGCCTTGTGGGAGGCGCCGAATTATTATAAGAAACTCTTT
>few|TRGJP2|TRGV3
CATWDRPNSSDWIKTF
TGTGCCACCTGGGACAGGCCGAATAGTAGTGATTGGATCAAGACGTTT
>few|TRGJ1/TRGJ2|TRGV9
CALWEVRSEYKKLF
TGTGCCTTGTGGGAGGTGCGTTCTGAGTATAAGAAACTCTTT
>few|TRGJ1/TRGJ2|TRGV5
CATWDSPRKLF
TGTGCCACCTGGGACAGTCCCCGGAAACTCTTT
>NA|TRGJ1/TRGJ2|TRGV4
CATWDGPSYKKLF
TGTGCCACCTGGGATGGGCCTTCCTATAAGAAACTCTTT
>NA|TRGJP|TRGV9
CALWEPRELGKKIKVF
TGTGCCTTGTGGGAGCCGCGAGAGTTGGGCAAAAAAATCAAGGTATTT
>NA|TRGJ1/TRGJ2|TRGV4
CATWDGRWRKLF
TGTGCCACCTGGGATGGGCGTTGGAGGAAACTCTTT
>NA|TRGJP2|TRGV2
CATWDGLWGDWIKTF
TGTGCCACCTGGGACGGGCTCTGGGGTGATTGGATCAAGACGTTT
>few|TRGJ1/TRGJ2|TRGV5
CATWDRPDKLF
TGTGCCACCTGGGACAGGCCCGATAAACTCTTT
>few|TRGJ1/TRGJ2|TRGV8
CATPIGYKKLF
TGTGCCACTCCCATAGGTTATAAGAAACTCTTT
>NA|TRGJ1/TRGJ2|TRGV4
CATPSGKLF
TGTGCCACCCCCAGCGGGAAACTCTTT
>few|TRGJ1/TRGJ2|TRGV5
CATWVTTYYKKLF
TGTGCCACCTGGGTAACTACTTATTATAAGAAACTCTTT
>NA|TRGJ1/TRGJ2|TRGV4
CATWDALHPPQRYKKLF
TGTGCCACCTGGGATGCCCTACACCCCCCCCAGAGGTATAAGAAACTCTTT
>few|TRGJ1/TRGJ2|TRGV4
CATWDGDLHYKKLF
TGTGCCACCTGGGATGGGGATCTTCATTATAAGAAACTCTTT
>few|TRGJ1/TRGJ2|TRGV9
CALWEVSIHKKLF
TGTGCCTTGTGGGAGGTCTCAATCCATAAGAAACTCTTT
>NA|TRGJP2|TRGV2
CATWDGWGSDWIKTF
TGTGCCACCTGGGACGGGTGGGGTAGTGATTGGATCAAGACGTTT
>few|TRGJ1/TRGJ2|TRGV4
CATWIPVYYKKLF
TGTGCCACCTGGATCCCCGTATATTATAAGAAACTCTTT
>NA|TRGJP1|TRGV5
CATCEITGWFKIF
TGTGCCACCTGTGAAATTACTGGTTGGTTCAAGATATTT
>NA|TRGJ1/TRGJ2|TRGV8
CATWDGRDRYKKLF
TGTGCCACCTGGGATGGTCGTGATCGGTATAAGAAACTCTTT
>NA|TRGJ1/TRGJ2|TRGV9
CAPRREKLF
TGTGCCCCTAGACGGGAGAAACTCTTT
>few|TRGJ1/TRGJ2|TRGV4
CATWDGCGYYKKLF
TGTGCCACCTGGGACGGGTGTGGATATTATAAGAAACTCTTT
>few|TRGJ1/TRGJ2|TRGV5
CATWDTHYYKKLF
TGTGCCACCTGGGACACCCATTATTATAAGAAACTCTTT